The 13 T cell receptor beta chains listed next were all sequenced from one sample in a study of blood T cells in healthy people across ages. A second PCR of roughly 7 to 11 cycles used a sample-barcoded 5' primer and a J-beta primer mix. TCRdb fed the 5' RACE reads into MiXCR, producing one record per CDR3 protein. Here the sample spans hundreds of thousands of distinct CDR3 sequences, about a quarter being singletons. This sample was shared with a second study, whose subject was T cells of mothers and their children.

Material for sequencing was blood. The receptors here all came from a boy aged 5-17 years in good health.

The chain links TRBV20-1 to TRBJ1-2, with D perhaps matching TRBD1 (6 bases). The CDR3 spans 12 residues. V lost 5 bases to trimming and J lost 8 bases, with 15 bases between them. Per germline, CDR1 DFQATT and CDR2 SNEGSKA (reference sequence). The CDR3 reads CSAPEGGFGYTF. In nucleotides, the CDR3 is TGCAGTGCTCCTGAGGGGGGCTTCGGCTACACCTTC.

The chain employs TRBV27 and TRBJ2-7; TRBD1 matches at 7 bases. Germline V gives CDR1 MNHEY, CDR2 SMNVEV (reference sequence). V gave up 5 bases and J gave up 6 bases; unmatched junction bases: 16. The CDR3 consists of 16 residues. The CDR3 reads CASSTLDRDTTGEQYF. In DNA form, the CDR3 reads TGTGCCAGCAGTACTCTCGACAGGGACACAACTGGCGAGCAGTACTTC.

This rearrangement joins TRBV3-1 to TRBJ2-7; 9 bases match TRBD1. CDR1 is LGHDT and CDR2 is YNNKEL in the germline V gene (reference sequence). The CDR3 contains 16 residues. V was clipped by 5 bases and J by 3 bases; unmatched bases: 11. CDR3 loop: CASSTPAGTGSYEQYF. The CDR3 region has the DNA TGTGCCAGCAGCACTCCTGCCGGGACAGGGAGCTACGAGCAGTACTTC.

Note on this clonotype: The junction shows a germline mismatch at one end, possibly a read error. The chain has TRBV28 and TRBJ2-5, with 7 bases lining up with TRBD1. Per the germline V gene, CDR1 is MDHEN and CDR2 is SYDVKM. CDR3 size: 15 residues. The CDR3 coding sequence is TGTGCCAGCAGTTCGAGCAGGGGGATTGGAGAGGCCCAGTACTTC. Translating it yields CASSSSRGIGEAQYF.

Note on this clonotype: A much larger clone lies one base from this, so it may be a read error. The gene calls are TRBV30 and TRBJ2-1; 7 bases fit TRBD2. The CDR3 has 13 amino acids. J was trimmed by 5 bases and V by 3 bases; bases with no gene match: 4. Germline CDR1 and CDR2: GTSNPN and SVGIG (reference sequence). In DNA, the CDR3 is TGTGCCTGGAGCGGGGGGACCCACAATGAGCAGTTCTTC. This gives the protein CAWSGGTHNEQFF.

The DNA for the CDR3 is TGTGCCAGCAGCTTAGGTGGCGGGGAGGCCCTGAAGAAACAAGAGACCCAGTACTTC. It codes for CASSLGGGEALKKQETQYF. The genes are TRBV11-1 and TRBJ2-5; D is perhaps TRBD2 (6 bases). CDR3 size: 19 residues. The V gene lost 1 base and the J gene lost 2 bases, with 23 bases spanning the gap. Looked up from germline, CDR1 is SGHAT and CDR2 is FQDESV (reference sequence).

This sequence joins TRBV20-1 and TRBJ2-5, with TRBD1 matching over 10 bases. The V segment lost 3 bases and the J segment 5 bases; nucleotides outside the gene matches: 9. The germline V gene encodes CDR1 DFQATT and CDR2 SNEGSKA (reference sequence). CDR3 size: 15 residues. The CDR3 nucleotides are TGCAGTGCTAGGTCCCGGGACAGGGGTTTGGAGACCCAGTACTTC. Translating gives CSARSRDRGLETQYF.

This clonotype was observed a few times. The CDR3 nucleotides read TGCAGTGCTAGAGACACCAGGGCAGGGTGGTACGAGCAGTACTTC. It specifies CSARDTRAGWYEQYF. J is TRBJ2-7 and V is TRBV20-1; possible D gene TRBD1, 5 bases. CDR3 length: 15 residues. Trimming shortened V by 0 bases and J by 4 bases, and 16 bases separated the two germline ends. Germline lookup yields CDR1 DFQATT and CDR2 SNEGSKA (reference sequence).

CDR3 sequence: CATSGGTFSYEQYF. CDR3 nucleotides: TGTGCCACCAGCGGGGGGACATTCTCCTACGAGCAGTACTTC. The chain is built from TRBV15 and TRBJ2-7; either TRBD1 or TRBD2 may fit D (6 bases each). This CDR3 has 14 residues. The V gene lost 5 bases and the J gene lost 0 bases, with 11 bases spanning the gap. Looked up from germline, CDR1 is LNHNV and CDR2 is YYDKDF (reference sequence).

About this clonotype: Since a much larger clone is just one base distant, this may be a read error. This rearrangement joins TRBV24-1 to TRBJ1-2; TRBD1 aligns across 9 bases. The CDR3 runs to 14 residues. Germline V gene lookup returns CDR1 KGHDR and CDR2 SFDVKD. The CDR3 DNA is TGTGCCACCAGTGATGCACAGGGGGCCTATGTCTACACCTTC. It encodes CATSDAQGAYVYTF.

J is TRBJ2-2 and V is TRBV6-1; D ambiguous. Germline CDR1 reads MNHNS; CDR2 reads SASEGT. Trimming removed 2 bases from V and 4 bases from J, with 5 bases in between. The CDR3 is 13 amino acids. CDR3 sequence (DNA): TGTGCCAGCAGTGAACTAAGCACCGGGGAGCTGTTTTTT. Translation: CASSELSTGELFF.

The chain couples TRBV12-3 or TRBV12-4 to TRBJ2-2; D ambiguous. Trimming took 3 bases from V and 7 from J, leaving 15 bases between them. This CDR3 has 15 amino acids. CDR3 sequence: CASSFWFPSGGELFF. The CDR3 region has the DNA TGTGCCAGCAGTTTCTGGTTTCCCTCCGGCGGGGAGCTGTTTTTT.

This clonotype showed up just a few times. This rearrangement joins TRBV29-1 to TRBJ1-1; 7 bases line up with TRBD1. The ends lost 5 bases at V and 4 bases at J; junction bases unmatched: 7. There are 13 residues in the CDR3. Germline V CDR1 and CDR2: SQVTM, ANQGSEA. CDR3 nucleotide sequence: TGCAGCGTTACAGGGGCGGCAGTCACTGAAGCTTTCTTT. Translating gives CSVTGAAVTEAFF.